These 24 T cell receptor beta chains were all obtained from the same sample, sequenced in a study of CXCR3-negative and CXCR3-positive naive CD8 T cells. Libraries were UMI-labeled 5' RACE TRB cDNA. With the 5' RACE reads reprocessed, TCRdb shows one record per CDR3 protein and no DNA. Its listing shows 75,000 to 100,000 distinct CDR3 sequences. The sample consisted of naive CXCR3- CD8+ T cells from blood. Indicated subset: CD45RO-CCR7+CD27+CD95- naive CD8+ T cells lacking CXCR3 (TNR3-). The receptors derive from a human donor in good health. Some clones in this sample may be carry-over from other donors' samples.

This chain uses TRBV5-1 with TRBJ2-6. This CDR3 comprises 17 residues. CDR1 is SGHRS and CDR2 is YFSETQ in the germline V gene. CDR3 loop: CASSIAISGSGANVLTF.

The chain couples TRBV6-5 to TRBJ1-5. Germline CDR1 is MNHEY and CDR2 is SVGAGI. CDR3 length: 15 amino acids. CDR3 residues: CASSPPGRGNQPQHF.

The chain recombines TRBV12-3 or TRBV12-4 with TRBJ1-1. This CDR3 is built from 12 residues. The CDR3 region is CASSLVGNEAFF.

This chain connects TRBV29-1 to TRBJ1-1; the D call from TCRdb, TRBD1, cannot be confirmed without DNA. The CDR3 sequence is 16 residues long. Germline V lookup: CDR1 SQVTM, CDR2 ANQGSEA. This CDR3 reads CSVNGFVDSMNTEAFF.

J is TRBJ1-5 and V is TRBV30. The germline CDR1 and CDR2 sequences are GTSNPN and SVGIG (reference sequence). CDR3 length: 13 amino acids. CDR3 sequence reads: CAWSVGDNQPQHF.

This chain's CDR3 is CSGRTGEYEQYF. The chain has TRBV29-1 and TRBJ2-7; TCRdb's D call, TRBD1, is unchecked because there is no DNA. Germline V CDR1 and CDR2: SQVTM, ANQGSEA. The CDR3 is made up of 12 amino acids.

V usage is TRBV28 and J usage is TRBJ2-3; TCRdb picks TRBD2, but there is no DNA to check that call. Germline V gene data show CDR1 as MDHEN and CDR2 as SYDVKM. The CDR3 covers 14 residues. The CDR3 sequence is CASSPSQGTDTQYF.

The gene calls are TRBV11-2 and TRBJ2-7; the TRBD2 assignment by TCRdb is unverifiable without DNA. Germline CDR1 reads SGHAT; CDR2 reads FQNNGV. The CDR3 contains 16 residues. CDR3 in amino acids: CASSPGLAGTSYEQYF.

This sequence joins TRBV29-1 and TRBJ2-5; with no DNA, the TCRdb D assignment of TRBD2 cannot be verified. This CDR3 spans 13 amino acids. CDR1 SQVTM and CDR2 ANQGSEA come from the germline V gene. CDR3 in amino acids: CSVEGEWQETQYF.

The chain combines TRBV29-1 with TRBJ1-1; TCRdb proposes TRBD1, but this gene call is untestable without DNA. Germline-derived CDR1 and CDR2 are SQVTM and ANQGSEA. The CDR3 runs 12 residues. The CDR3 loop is CSVQGWNTEAFF. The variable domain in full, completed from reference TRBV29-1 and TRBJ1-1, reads SAVISQKPSRDICQRGTSLTIQCQVDSQVTMMFWYRQQPGQSLTLIATANQGSEATYESGFVIDKFPISRPNLTFSTLTVSNMSPEDSSIYLCSVQGWNTEAFFGQGTRLTVV.

CDR3 region: CASSVVGSGGLYEQFF. The V and J genes are TRBV9 and TRBJ2-1; TCRdb picks TRBD2, but there is no DNA to check that call. CDR3 length equals 16 residues. Germline loops: CDR1 SGDLS, CDR2 YYNGEE.

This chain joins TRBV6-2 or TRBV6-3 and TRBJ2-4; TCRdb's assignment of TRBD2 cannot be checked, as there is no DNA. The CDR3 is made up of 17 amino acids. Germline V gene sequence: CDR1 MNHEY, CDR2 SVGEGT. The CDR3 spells CASRSAGSGGTGNIQYF.

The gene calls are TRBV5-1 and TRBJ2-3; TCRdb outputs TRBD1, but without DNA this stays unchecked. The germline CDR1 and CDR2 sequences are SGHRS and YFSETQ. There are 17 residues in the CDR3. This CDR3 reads CASSLVGGGPPTDTQYF. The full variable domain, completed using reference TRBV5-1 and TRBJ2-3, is KAGVTQTPRYLIKTRGQQVTLSCSPISGHRSVSWYQQTPGQGLQFLFEYFSETQRNKGNFPGRFSGRQFSNSRSEMNVSTLELGDSALYLCASSLVGGGPPTDTQYFGPGTRLTVL.

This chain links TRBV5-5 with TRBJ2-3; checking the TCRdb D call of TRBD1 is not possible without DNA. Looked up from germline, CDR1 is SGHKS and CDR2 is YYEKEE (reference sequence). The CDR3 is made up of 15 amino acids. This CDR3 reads CASSSNPTVTDTQYF.

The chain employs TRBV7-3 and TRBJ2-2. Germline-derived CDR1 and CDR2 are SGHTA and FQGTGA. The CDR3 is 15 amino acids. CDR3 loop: CASRSGLGSPGELFF.

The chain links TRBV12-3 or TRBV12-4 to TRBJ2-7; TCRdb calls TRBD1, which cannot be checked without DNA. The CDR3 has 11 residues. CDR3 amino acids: CASGASYEQYF.

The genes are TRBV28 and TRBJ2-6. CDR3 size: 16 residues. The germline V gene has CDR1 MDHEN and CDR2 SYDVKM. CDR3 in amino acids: CASSLPRNVGANVLTF.

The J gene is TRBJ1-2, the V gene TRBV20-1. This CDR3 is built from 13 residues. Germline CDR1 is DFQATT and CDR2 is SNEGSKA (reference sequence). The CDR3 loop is CSAILGWNYGYTF.

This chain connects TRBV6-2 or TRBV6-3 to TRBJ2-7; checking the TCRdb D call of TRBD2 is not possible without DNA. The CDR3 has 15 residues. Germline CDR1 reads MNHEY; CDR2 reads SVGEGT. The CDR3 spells CASSYGGQETYEQYF.

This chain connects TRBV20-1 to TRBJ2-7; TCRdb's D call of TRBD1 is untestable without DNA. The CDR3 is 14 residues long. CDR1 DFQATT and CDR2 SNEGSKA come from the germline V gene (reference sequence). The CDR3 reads CSASSGTGYYEQYF.

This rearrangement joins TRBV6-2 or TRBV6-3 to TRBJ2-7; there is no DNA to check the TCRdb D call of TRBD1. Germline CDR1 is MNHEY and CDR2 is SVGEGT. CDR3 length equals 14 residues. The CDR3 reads CASRSRTGPYEQYF.

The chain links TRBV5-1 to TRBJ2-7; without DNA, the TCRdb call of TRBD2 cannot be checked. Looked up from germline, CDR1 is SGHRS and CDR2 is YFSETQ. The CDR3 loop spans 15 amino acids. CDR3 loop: CASSLSGGSSYEQYF.

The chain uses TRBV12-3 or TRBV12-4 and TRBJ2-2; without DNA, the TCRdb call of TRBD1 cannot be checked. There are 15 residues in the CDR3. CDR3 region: CASRFRDSATGELFF.

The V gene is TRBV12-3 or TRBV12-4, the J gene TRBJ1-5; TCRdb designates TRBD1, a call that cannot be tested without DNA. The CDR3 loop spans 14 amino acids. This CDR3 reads CASGARGSYQPQHF.